These T cell receptor beta chains were read from a single sample in a study of blood T cell repertoires in COVID-19. TCRdb's table, derived via immunoSEQ multiplex PCR, lists solely in-frame clones and lacks some. This table holds 98,000 or so clones, about 86% found once. The specimen sequenced was peripheral blood. All receptors derive from a woman in her fifties or sixties in a cohort sampled during active or convalescent COVID-19. CDR3s include the opening cysteine and the closing phenylalanine or tryptophan. The D gene is left open where the match is weak. Not all rows give a size; the values are once, few, many and, for expanded clones, a class.

J,size,D,V,length,CDR3,DNA
TRBJ1-4,.,.,TRBV7-9,14,CASITGSTNEKLFF,TGTGCCAGCATCACAGGCTCAACTAATGAAAAACTGTTTTTT
TRBJ1-2,once,.,TRBV28,16,CASTFSGESLFYGYTF,TGTGCCAGCACTTTTTCGGGGGAGAGTTTATTCTATGGCTACACCTTC
TRBJ2-2,.,.,TRBV5-6,15,CASSLQGRHTGELFF,TGTGCCAGCAGCTTACAGGGGAGGCACACCGGGGAGCTGTTTTTT
TRBJ1-6,.,.,TRBV30,13,CAWGVGGNSPLHF,TGTGCCTGGGGGGTGGGGGGTAATTCACCCCTCCACTTT
TRBJ2-5,.,.,TRBV3-1/TRBV3-2,14,CASSLRAGVETQYF,TGTGCCAGCAGCCTTAGGGCAGGGGTAGAGACCCAGTACTTC
TRBJ2-7,.,TRBD1,TRBV11-2,15,CASSFDRVQLYEQYF,TGTGCCAGCAGCTTTGACAGGGTCCAACTCTACGAGCAGTACTTC
TRBJ1-6,.,.,TRBV30,15,CAWTPQGTYNSPLHF,TGTGCCTGGACCCCACAGGGCACCTATAATTCACCCCTCCACTTT
TRBJ1-5,.,.,TRBV5-6,15,CASSSQGNSNQPQHF,TGTGCCAGCAGCTCCCAGGGGAATAGCAATCAGCCCCAGCATTTT
TRBJ2-7,.,TRBD2,TRBV4-2,16,CASSQVGTSGEYEQYF,TGTGCCAGCAGCCAAGTCGGGACTAGCGGGGAATACGAGCAGTACTTC
TRBJ1-1,once,.,TRBV4-2,14,CASSQDGQAYEAFF,TGTGCCAGCAGCCAAGATGGGCAGGCATATGAAGCTTTCTTT
TRBJ1-6,few,.,TRBV6-2/TRBV6-3,14,CASSPGVYNSPLHF,TGTGCCAGCAGTCCAGGGGTCTATAATTCACCCCTCCACTTT
TRBJ2-1,.,TRBD1,TRBV12-3/TRBV12-4,13,CASSLAGGDEQFF,TGTGCCAGCAGTTTGGCAGGGGGCGATGAGCAGTTCTTC
TRBJ2-7,few,.,TRBV13,16,CASSSEVAGGPYEQYF,TGTGCCAGCAGCTCAGAGGTGGCAGGAGGGCCCTACGAGCAGTACTTC
TRBJ2-5,.,.,TRBV5-6,14,CASSFGGLEETQYF,TGTGCCAGCAGCTTCGGGGGGCTGGAAGAGACCCAGTACTTC
TRBJ1-4,.,.,TRBV7-9,14,CASSRTGSNEKLFF,TGTGCCAGCAGCCGAACAGGTTCTAATGAAAAACTGTTTTTT
TRBJ2-1,.,TRBD2,TRBV2,20,CASIKTQGSGSVRAYNEQFF,TGTGCCAGCATCAAAACCCAGGGTAGCGGGAGTGTGAGGGCTTACAATGAGCAGTTCTTC
TRBJ2-3,.,TRBD1,TRBV18,15,CASSPPSRDRGPQYF,TGTGCCAGCTCACCTCCGTCCCGGGACAGGGGGCCGCAGTATTTT
TRBJ2-2,.,TRBD1,TRBV5-4,16,CASSSGQGADTGELFF,TGTGCCAGCAGCTCGGGACAGGGGGCGGACACCGGGGAGCTGTTTTTT
TRBJ2-7,.,TRBD1,TRBV5-6,14,CASSIRDSSYEQYF,TGTGCCAGCAGCATCCGGGACAGCTCCTACGAGCAGTACTTC
TRBJ1-2,.,.,TRBV3-1/TRBV3-2,15,CASSGLSDADYGYTF,TGTGCCAGCAGCGGTCTCTCGGATGCGGACTATGGCTACACCTTC
TRBJ1-2,.,.,TRBV28,13,CASSSPRGYGYTF,TGTGCCAGCAGTTCCCCCCGGGGGTATGGCTACACCTTC
TRBJ1-1,few,.,TRBV3-1/TRBV3-2,11,CASLGTDEAFF,TGTGCCAGCTTAGGTACAGACGAAGCTTTCTTT
TRBJ2-1,.,TRBD2,TRBV2,13,CATRLAGANEQFF,TGTGCCACCCGACTAGCGGGAGCCAATGAGCAGTTCTTC
TRBJ1-3,.,.,TRBV10-3,15,CAISERGFSGNTIYF,TGTGCCATCAGTGAACGAGGGTTCTCTGGAAACACCATATATTTT
TRBJ2-7,few,.,TRBV25-1,13,CASSEVHQYEQYF,TGTGCCAGCAGTGAAGTCCACCAGTACGAGCAGTACTTC
TRBJ2-1,.,TRBD1,TRBV13,18,CASSPTPSQDRGHIEQFF,TGTGCCAGCAGCCCAACACCATCCCAGGACAGGGGGCACATTGAGCAGTTCTTC
TRBJ2-1,.,TRBD2,TRBV29-1,13,CSVGTSGYNEQFF,TGCAGCGTTGGGACTAGCGGCTACAATGAGCAGTTCTTC
TRBJ2-7,.,TRBD1,TRBV19,15,CASRVGGVGTYEQYF,TGTGCCAGTAGGGTAGGGGGCGTCGGCACCTACGAGCAGTACTTC
TRBJ2-5,.,.,TRBV5-1,16,CASSPNTYYGTETQYF,TGCGCCAGCAGCCCGAACACCTACTATGGGACTGAGACCCAGTACTTC
TRBJ1-1,once,.,TRBV11-2,14,CASSLVRAGTEAFF,TGTGCCAGCAGCTTAGTCCGGGCGGGCACTGAAGCTTTCTTT
TRBJ1-5,.,.,TRBV13,17,CASSLGFRQRGNQPQHF,TGTGCCAGCAGCTTAGGTTTCCGGCAAAGGGGGAATCAGCCCCAGCATTTT
TRBJ1-6,once,.,TRBV12-3/TRBV12-4,13,CASSLELHSPLHF,TGTGCCAGCAGTTTGGAGCTACATTCACCCCTCCACTTT
TRBJ1-4,.,.,TRBV2,12,CASWGRGEKLFF,TGTGCCAGCTGGGGGCGAGGTGAAAAACTGTTTTTT
TRBJ2-7,.,TRBD1,TRBV6-5,15,CASRTPGQGYYEQYF,TGTGCCAGCAGGACGCCGGGACAGGGGTACTACGAGCAGTACTTC
TRBJ2-7,.,TRBD2,TRBV4-1,15,CASSPGTSGSGEQYF,TGCGCCAGCAGCCCCGGGACTAGCGGGAGTGGGGAGCAGTACTTC
TRBJ1-2,.,TRBD1,TRBV27,15,CASSFFQGGNYGYTF,TGTGCCAGCAGTTTCTTTCAGGGGGGTAACTATGGCTACACCTTC
TRBJ1-1,.,.,TRBV30,14,CAWRTDGGVTEAFF,TGTGCCTGGAGAACCGACGGAGGAGTAACTGAAGCTTTCTTT
TRBJ2-7,.,.,TRBV12-2,15,CASRPRQGRAYEQYF,TGTGCAAGTCGCCCGAGACAGGGAAGAGCCTACGAGCAGTACTTC
TRBJ1-3,.,TRBD1,TRBV2,14,CASTGDRGRDTIYF,TGTGCCAGCACTGGAGACAGGGGTCGGGACACCATATATTTT
TRBJ1-3,.,.,TRBV12-3/TRBV12-4,13,CASSPLSGNTIYF,TGTGCCAGCAGTCCCCTCTCTGGAAACACCATATATTTT
TRBJ1-5,.,.,TRBV7-2,15,CASSSQGGGNQPQHF,TGTGCCAGCAGCTCCCAGGGAGGGGGCAATCAGCCCCAGCATTTT
TRBJ1-5,few,.,TRBV12-3/TRBV12-4,13,CASSLTGFQPQHF,TGTGCCAGCAGCTTAACGGGGTTTCAGCCCCAGCATTTT
TRBJ2-3,.,TRBD2,TRBV7-3,15,CASSSGLANTDTQYF,TGTGCCAGCAGCTCAGGACTAGCCAACACAGATACGCAGTATTTT
TRBJ2-5,.,.,TRBV4-1,18,CANSQESSQLIREETQYF,TGCGCCAACAGCCAAGAATCGTCACAGCTAATTAGAGAAGAGACCCAGTACTTC
TRBJ2-1,.,.,TRBV7-8,14,CASSFPGGGTEQFF,TGTGCCAGCAGCTTCCCCGGGGGAGGCACTGAGCAGTTCTTC
TRBJ2-7,.,TRBD2,TRBV2,14,CASSEGSSGYEQYF,TGTGCCAGCAGTGAAGGTTCTAGCGGGTACGAGCAGTACTTC
TRBJ2-7,.,TRBD2,TRBV5-6,16,CASSRRGGRTVYEQYF,TGTGCCAGCAGCCGCCGGGGGGGACGGACCGTCTACGAGCAGTACTTC
TRBJ1-2,.,TRBD1,TRBV27,14,CASRDRGGLYGYTF,TGTGCCAGCAGAGACAGGGGGGGCCTTTATGGCTACACCTTC
TRBJ1-1,.,.,TRBV19,15,CASTLQSQGETEAFF,TGTGCCAGTACCCTGCAGTCTCAGGGTGAGACTGAAGCTTTCTTT
TRBJ2-2,.,.,TRBV7-9,16,CASSLISGRTGGELFF,TGTGCCAGCAGCTTAATTTCCGGGAGAACGGGCGGGGAGCTGTTTTTT
TRBJ2-7,.,TRBD1,TRBV5-5,14,CATARLAGGSEQYF,TGTGCCACGGCTAGGTTGGCAGGGGGCTCCGAGCAGTACTTC
TRBJ2-2,.,.,TRBV9,17,CASSVDRGASGTGELFF,TGTGCCAGCAGCGTAGATCGGGGGGCCTCGGGCACCGGGGAGCTGTTTTTT
TRBJ2-3,once,.,TRBV3-1/TRBV3-2,12,CASSQDTVTQYF,TGTGCCAGCAGCCAAGACACGGTTACGCAGTATTTT
TRBJ1-1,.,.,TRBV19,15,CASSKTGVMNTEAFF,TGTGCCAGTAGTAAGACAGGAGTTATGAACACTGAAGCTTTCTTT
TRBJ2-5,.,TRBD1,TRBV5-1,14,CASAGTGGRETQYF,TGCGCCAGCGCCGGGACAGGGGGCCGGGAGACCCAGTACTTC